This passage covers 13 T cell receptor beta chains from one sample sequenced in a study of T cells in Graves' hyperthyroidism and ophthalmopathy. Authors of the study amplified TCR beta CDR3 regions from RNA transcripts. HTBI primers drove first-round RT-PCR of the TCR CDR3. In TCRdb, the multiplex PCR reads were re-called with MiXCR into one record per CDR3 protein. The sample contains under 350,000 distinct CDR3 sequences, about 20% of which appear only once. The sequenced sample was blood. The receptors shown here come from a woman aged 50 to 65 with Graves' hyperthyroidism.

The V and J genes are TRBV19 and TRBJ2-3; no clear D. Trimming pared 5 bases from V and 0 bases from J, leaving 9 bases between. CDR3 length equals 14 residues. Germline V CDR1 and CDR2: LNHDA, SQIVND (reference sequence). The CDR3 DNA reads as TGTGCCAGTAGTTTCAGCGAAAGCACAGATACGCAGTATTTT. Its protein product is CASSFSESTDTQYF.

This clonotype has just a few counts. The rearrangement joins TRBV6-2 or TRBV6-3 to TRBJ1-2, with 8 bases aligning to TRBD1. Germline V CDR1 and CDR2: MNHEY, SVGEGT. The V segment lost 6 bases and the J segment 11 bases; nucleotides outside the gene matches: 14. The CDR3 extends over 14 amino acids. CDR3 residues: CASSTPDRALGYTF. The CDR3 DNA reads as TGTGCCAGCAGCACTCCGGACAGGGCGTTGGGGTACACCTTC.

This clonotype was observed a handful of times. The CDR3 sequence: CATSRRQQDKQYF. The CDR3 nucleotides read TGTGCCACCAGCAGACGTCAACAGGACAAGCAGTACTTC. The chain recombines TRBV15 with TRBJ2-7; tentative D call: TRBD1 (5 bases). This CDR3 is built from 13 residues. CDR1 and CDR2 from the germline V gene are LNHNV and YYDKDF (reference sequence). The V end lost 2 bases, the J end lost 8 bases, and 13 bases lay between the germline ends.

This clonotype was observed a handful of times. DNA for the CDR3: TGTGCCAGCAGTATCCGGACTAGCGGGACGGTGGGGGAGCAGTACTTC. This translates into CASSIRTSGTVGEQYF. This chain links TRBV28 with TRBJ2-7, with 12 bases matching TRBD2. This CDR3 comprises 16 residues. The germline gives CDR1 MDHEN, CDR2 SYDVKM. The J segment lost 7 bases and the V segment lost 5 bases, leaving 12 bases of the junction unmatched.

This clonotype was seen at least ten times. The rearrangement joins TRBV11-2 to TRBJ2-2; 8 nucleotides align to TRBD1. V was clipped by 6 bases and J by 7 bases; unmatched bases: 4. CDR3 size: 13 residues. Germline values: CDR1 SGHAT, CDR2 FQNNGV. Here the CDR3 DNA reads TGTGCCAGCAGTTCACAGGGGGACGGGGAGCTGTTTTTT. As protein: CASSSQGDGELFF.

Ten or more counts support this clonotype. The V call is TRBV6-5, the J call TRBJ2-5; no reliable D call. With 1 base removed from V and 5 bases from J, the gap between germline ends came to 2 bases. The CDR3 has 11 residues. Germline V lookup: CDR1 MNHEY, CDR2 SVGAGI. CDR3 bases: TGTGCCAGCAGTTACTTGGAGACCCAGTACTTC. Protein product: CASSYLETQYF.

The chain carries TRBV2 and TRBJ1-2, with D unresolved. V was pared by 6 bases and J by 5 bases, with 13 bases between. The CDR3 runs 13 residues. The V gene's germline CDR1 is SNHLY and CDR2 FYNNEI. As DNA, the CDR3 is TGTGCCAGCAGAGCCTTCGGGGATTATGGCTACACCTTC. This codes for CASRAFGDYGYTF. The full variable domain, in which reference TRBV2 and TRBJ1-2 provide the parts outside the CDR3, is EPEVTQTPSHQVTQMGQEVILRCVPISNHLYFYWYRQILGQKVEFLVSFYNNEISEKSEIFDDQFSVERPDGSNFTLKIRSTKLEDSAMYFCASRAFGDYGYTFGSGTRLTVV.

In this sample, this clonotype turned up a few times. V gene TRBV10-2 combines with J gene TRBJ2-3, with D maybe TRBD1 (5 bases). Trimming cost V 8 bases and J 1 base, with 10 bases left between them. In germline, CDR1 is WSHSY, CDR2 SAAADI. This CDR3 is 13 amino acids long. This CDR3 is CASLVGGTDTQYF. DNA of the CDR3: TGCGCCAGCCTAGTAGGGGGCACAGATACGCAGTATTTT.

The chain is built from TRBV7-2 and TRBJ2-1; D remains ambiguous. Germline V gene data show CDR1 as SGHTA and CDR2 as FQGNSA. CDR3 length: 12 amino acids. The CDR3 DNA is TGTGCGTCCCTAAGCCCCTACAATGAGCAGTTCTTC. Translated: CASLSPYNEQFF.

The J gene is TRBJ2-2, the V gene TRBV25-1; 8 bases agree with TRBD1. Trimming at V came to 5 bases and at J to 1 base, leaving 3 bases not matched to a gene. Germline assignment: CDR1 MGHDK and CDR2 SYGVNS. This CDR3 is built from 15 residues. As DNA, the CDR3 is TGTGCCAGCAGTACCGGGACAGGGAACACCGGGGAGCTGTTTTTT. The encoded protein is CASSTGTGNTGELFF.

This clonotype showed up many times. The genes are TRBV29-1 and TRBJ2-5, with 12 bases aligning to TRBD2. The CDR3 is 13 amino acids. J gave up 5 bases and V 6 bases, and 4 bases lay outside the gene matches. Germline V gene data show CDR1 as SQVTM and CDR2 as ANQGSEA. CDR3 sequence: CSVRTSGKETQYF. Here the CDR3 DNA reads TGCAGCGTGAGGACTAGCGGGAAGGAGACCCAGTACTTC. Full variable domain (missing parts from reference TRBV29-1 and TRBJ2-5): SAVISQKPSRDICQRGTSLTIQCQVDSQVTMMFWYRQQPGQSLTLIATANQGSEATYESGFVIDKFPISRPNLTFSTLTVSNMSPEDSSIYLCSVRTSGKETQYFGPGTRLLVL.

J is TRBJ2-1 and V is TRBV10-2; 9 bases map to TRBD1. Trimming cost V 6 bases and J 8 bases; bases outside gene matches: 11. The CDR3 is 15 amino acids. CDR1 and CDR2 from the germline V gene are WSHSY and SAAADI. The CDR3 region has the DNA TGCGCCAGCAGCGATCCGGGACAGGGTGTAGATGAGCAGTTCTTC. Its protein is CASSDPGQGVDEQFF.

The sample holds many counts of this clonotype. The CDR3 region has the DNA TGTGCCAGCAGCCACCCCAAGGGGGGAGATAGCAATCAGCCCCAGCATTTT. Its translation is CASSHPKGGDSNQPQHF. This chain connects TRBV14 to TRBJ1-5; perhaps TRBD1 as D (6 bases). Germline assignment: CDR1 SGHDN and CDR2 FVKESK. Trimming cost V 3 bases and J 0 bases, with 15 bases left between them. The CDR3 consists of 17 residues.